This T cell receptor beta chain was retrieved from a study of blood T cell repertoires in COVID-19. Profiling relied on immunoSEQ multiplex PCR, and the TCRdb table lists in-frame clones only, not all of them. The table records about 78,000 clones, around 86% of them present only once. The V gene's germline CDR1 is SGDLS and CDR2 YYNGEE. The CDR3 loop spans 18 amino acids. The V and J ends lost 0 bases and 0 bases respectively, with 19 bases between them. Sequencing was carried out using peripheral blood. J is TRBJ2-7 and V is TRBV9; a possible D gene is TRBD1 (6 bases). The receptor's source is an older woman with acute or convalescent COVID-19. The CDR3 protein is CASSVDPWTVGSSYEQYF. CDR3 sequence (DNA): TGTGCCAGCAGCGTAGACCCTTGGACAGTCGGAAGCTCCTACGAGCAGTACTTC.